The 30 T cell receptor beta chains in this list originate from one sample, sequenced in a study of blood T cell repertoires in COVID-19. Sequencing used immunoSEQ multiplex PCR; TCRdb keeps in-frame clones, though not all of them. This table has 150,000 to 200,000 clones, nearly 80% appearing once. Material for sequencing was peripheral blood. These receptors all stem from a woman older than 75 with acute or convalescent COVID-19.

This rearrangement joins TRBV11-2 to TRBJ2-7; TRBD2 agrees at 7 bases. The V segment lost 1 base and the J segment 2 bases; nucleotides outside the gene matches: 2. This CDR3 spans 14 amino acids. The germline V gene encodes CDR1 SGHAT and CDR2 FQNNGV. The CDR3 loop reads CASSLAGGAYEQYF. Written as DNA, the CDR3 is TGTGCCAGCAGCTTAGCTGGGGGGGCCTACGAGCAGTACTTC.

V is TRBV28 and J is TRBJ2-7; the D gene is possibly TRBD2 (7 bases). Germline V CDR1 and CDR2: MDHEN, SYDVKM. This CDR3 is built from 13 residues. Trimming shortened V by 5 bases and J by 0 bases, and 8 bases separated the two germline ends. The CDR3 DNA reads TGTGCCAGCAGTAGGGGGGGCTCCTACGAGCAGTACTTC. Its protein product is CASSRGGSYEQYF.

This CDR3 reads CASSMPRLAGVSSNEQFF. CDR3 sequence (DNA): TGTGCCAGTAGTATGCCCCGACTAGCGGGAGTATCTAGCAATGAGCAGTTCTTC. The V gene is TRBV19, the J gene TRBJ2-1; 12 nucleotides match TRBD2. The length of the CDR3 is 18 residues. Germline lookup yields CDR1 LNHDA and CDR2 SQIVND (reference sequence). The trim removed 3 bases at V and 6 bases at J, leaving 12 bases unmatched.

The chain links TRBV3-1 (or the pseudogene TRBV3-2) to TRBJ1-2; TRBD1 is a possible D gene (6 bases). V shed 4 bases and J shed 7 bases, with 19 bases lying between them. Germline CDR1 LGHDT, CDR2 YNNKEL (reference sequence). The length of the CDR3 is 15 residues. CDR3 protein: CASSPRDMQNRGYTF. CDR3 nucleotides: TGTGCCAGCAGCCCCCGGGACATGCAAAATCGTGGCTACACCTTC.

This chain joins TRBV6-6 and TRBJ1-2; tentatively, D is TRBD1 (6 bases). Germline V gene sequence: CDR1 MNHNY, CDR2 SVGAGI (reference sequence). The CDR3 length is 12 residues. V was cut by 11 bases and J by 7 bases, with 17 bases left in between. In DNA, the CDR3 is TGTGCCTCCCTGGGGGGGGCAGGTGGCTACACCTTC. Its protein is CASLGGAGGYTF.

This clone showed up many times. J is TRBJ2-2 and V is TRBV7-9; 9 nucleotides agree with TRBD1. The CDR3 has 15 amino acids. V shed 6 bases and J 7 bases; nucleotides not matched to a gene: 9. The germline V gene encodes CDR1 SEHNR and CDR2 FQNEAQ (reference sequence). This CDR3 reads CASRRDRDRSGELFF. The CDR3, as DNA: TGTGCCAGCAGAAGGGACAGGGATCGGAGCGGGGAGCTGTTTTTT.

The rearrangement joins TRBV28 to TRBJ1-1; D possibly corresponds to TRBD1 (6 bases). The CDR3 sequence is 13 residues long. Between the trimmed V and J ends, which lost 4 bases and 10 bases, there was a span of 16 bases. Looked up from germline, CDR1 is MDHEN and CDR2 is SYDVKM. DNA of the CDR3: TGTGCCAGCAGTTACCGGGACATCATGGGAGCTTTCTTT. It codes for CASSYRDIMGAFF.

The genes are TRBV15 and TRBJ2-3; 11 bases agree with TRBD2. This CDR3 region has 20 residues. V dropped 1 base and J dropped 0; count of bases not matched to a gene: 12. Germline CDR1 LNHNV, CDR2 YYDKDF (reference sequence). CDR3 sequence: CATSRVRLAGPSPSTDTQYF. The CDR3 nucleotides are TGTGCCACCAGCAGAGTAAGACTAGCGGGGCCTTCTCCTAGCACAGATACGCAGTATTTT.

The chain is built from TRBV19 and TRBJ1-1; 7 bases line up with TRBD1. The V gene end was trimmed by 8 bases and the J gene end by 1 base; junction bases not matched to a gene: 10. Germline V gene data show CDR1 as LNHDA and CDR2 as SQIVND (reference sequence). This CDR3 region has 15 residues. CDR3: CASSPPDRANTEAFF. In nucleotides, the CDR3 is TGTGCCAGTTCCCCTCCCGACAGGGCGAACACTGAAGCTTTCTTT.

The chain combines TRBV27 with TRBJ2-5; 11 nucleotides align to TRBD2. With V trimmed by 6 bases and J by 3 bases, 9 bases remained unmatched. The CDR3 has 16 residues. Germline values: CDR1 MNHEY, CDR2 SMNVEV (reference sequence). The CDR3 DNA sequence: TGTGCCAGCAGCCCTGTGCTAGCGGGGGGTGAAGAGACCCAGTACTTC. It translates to CASSPVLAGGEETQYF.

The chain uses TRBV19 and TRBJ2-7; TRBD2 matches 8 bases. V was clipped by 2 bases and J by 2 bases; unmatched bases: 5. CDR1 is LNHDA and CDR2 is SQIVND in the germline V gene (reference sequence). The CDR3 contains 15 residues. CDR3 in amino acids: CASSIRREATYEQYF. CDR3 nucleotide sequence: TGTGCCAGTAGTATACGGCGGGAGGCGACCTACGAGCAGTACTTC.

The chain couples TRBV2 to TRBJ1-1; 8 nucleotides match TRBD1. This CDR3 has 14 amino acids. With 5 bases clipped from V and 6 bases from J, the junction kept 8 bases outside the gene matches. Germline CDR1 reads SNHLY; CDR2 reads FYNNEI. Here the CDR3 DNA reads TGTGCCAGCAGTTCTACAGGGGGTCCGGCTGAAGCTTTCTTT. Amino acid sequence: CASSSTGGPAEAFF.

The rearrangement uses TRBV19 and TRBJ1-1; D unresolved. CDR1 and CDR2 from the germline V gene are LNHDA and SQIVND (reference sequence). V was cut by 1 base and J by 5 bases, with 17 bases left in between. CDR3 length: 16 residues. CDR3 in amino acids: CASSIVPQRGQTEAFF. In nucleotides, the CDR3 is TGTGCCAGTAGTATAGTGCCCCAACGGGGTCAGACTGAAGCTTTCTTT.

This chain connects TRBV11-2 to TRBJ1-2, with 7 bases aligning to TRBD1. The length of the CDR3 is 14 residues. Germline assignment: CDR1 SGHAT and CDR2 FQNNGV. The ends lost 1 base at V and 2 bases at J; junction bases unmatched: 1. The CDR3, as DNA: TGTGCCAGCAGCTTAGGGGGACAGAACTATGGCTACACCTTC. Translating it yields CASSLGGQNYGYTF.

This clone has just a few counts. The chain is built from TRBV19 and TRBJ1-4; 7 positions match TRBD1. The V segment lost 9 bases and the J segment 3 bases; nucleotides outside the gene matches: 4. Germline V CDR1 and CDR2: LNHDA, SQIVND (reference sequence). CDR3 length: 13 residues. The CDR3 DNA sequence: TGTGCCAGCCACGGGACAGCTAATGAAAAACTGTTTTTT. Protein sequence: CASHGTANEKLFF.

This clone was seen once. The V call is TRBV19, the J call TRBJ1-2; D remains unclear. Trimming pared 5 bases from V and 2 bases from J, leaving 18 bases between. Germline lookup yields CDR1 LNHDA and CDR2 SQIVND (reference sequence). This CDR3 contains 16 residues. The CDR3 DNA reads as TGTGCCAGTAGTCCCCCATTCGAGAGATTAAACTATGGCTACACCTTC. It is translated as CASSPPFERLNYGYTF.

CDR3: CASSPTGNPNTEAFF. CDR3 bases: TGCGCCAGCAGTCCTACAGGGAACCCGAACACTGAAGCTTTCTTT. The chain employs TRBV10-1 and TRBJ1-1; possible D gene TRBD1, 6 bases. The length of the CDR3 is 15 residues. Germline V gene data show CDR1 as WNHNN and CDR2 as SYGVQD (reference sequence). The ends were cut back, 5 bases at V and 1 base at J, with 14 bases in the middle.

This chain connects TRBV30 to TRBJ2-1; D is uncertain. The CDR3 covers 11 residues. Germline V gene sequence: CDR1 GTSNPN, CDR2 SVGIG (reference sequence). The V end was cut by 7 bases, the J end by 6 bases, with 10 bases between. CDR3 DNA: TGTGCCTTTAGTGGTCTCAATGAGCAGTTCTTC. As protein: CAFSGLNEQFF.

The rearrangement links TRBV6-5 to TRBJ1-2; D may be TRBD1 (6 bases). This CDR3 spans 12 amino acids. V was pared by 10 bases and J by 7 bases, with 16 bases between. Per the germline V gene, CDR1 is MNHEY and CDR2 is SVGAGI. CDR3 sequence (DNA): TGTGCCACCCCCCGGGGGGGCAGTGGCTACACCTTC. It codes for CATPRGGSGYTF.

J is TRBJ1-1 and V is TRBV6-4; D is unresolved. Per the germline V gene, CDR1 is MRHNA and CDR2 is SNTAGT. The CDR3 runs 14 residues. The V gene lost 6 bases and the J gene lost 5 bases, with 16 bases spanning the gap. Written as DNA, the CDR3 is TGTGCCAGCAGAAAATCCGCCCAGGTGACTGAAGCTTTCTTT. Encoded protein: CASRKSAQVTEAFF.

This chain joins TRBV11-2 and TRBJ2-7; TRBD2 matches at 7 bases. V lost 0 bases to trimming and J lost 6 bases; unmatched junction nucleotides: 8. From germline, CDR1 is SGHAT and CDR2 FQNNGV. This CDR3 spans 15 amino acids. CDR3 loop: CASSLEASGVAEQYF. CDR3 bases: TGTGCCAGCAGCTTAGAGGCTAGCGGAGTTGCCGAGCAGTACTTC.

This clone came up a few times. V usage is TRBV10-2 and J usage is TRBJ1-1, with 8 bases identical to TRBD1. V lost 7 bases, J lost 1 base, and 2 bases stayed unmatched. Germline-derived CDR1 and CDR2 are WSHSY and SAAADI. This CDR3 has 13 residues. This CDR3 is CASKGTGNTEAFF. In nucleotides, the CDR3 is TGCGCCAGCAAGGGGACAGGGAACACTGAAGCTTTCTTT.

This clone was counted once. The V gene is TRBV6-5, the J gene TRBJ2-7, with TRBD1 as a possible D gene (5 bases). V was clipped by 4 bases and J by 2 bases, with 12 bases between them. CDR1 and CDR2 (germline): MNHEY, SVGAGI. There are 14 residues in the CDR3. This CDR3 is CASSSSDRTYEQYF. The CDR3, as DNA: TGTGCCAGCAGTTCCTCCGACAGAACCTACGAGCAGTACTTC.

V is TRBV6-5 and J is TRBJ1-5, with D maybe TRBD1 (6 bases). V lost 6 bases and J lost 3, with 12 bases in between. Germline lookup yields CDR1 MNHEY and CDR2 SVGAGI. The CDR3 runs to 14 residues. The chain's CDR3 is CASRDTGNNQPQHF. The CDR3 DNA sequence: TGTGCCAGCAGGGACACAGGGAACAATCAGCCCCAGCATTTT.

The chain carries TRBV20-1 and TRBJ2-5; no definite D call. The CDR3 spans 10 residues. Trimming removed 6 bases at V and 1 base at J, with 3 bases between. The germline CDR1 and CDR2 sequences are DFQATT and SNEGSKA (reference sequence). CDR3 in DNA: TGCAGTGCCATCCAAGAGACCCAGTACTTC. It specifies CSAIQETQYF.

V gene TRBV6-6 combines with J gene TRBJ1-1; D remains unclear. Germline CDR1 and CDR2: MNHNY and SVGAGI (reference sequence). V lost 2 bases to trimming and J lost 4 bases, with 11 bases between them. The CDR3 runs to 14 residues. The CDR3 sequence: CASSYGEGSTEAFF. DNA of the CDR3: TGTGCCAGCAGTTACGGGGAAGGGAGCACTGAAGCTTTCTTT.

The CDR3 protein is CASSGVTDTQYF. The CDR3 bases are TGTGCCAGCAGTGGAGTTACAGATACGCAGTATTTT. The chain is built from TRBV7-9 and TRBJ2-3; no clear D gene. Germline V CDR1 and CDR2: SEHNR, FQNEAQ (reference sequence). V was pared by 6 bases and J by 3 bases, with 7 bases between. There are 12 residues in the CDR3.

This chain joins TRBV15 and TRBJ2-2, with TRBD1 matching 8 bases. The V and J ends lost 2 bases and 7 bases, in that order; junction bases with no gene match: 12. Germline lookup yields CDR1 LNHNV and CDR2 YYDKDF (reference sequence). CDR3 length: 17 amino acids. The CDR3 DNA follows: TGTGCCACCAGCAGATCGGACAGGGCCTGGGCTGACGGGGAGCTGTTTTTT. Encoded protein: CATSRSDRAWADGELFF.

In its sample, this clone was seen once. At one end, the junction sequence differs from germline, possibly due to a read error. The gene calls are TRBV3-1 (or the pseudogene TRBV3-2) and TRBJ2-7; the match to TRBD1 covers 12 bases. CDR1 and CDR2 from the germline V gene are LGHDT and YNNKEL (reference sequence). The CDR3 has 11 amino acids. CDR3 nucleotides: TGTGCCAGCAGCAGGGGACAGGGGGCGACCTTC. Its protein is CASSRGQGATF.

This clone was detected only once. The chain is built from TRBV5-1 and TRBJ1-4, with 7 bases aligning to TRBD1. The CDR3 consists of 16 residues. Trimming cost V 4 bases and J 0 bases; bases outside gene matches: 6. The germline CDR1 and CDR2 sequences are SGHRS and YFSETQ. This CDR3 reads CASSLTGAATNEKLFF. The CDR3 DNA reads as TGCGCCAGCAGCCTAACAGGGGCGGCAACTAATGAAAAACTGTTTTTT.